A single sample gave rise to the 15 T cell receptor beta chains below, sequenced in a study of T-cell memory formation after mild COVID-19 (dated by TCRdb to the early 2020s). The method was 5' RACE. Sequencer: Illumina NovaSeq 6000. The raw public data were reprocessed by TCRdb itself: fastp quality trimming at Q25, MiXCR clonotype calling, in-frame beta chains only. Under each unique CDR3 protein, matching rows form one entry showing the most common genes and DNA. This sample gives about 140,000 distinct CDR3 sequences in total; around 13% of them show up just once. Of the sample, 12% to 15% is held by the ten largest clones. The specimen was PBMCs or a T cell subset sorted from them (not recorded which). The receptors derive from an adult woman who had mild COVID-19 (a few samples of this study predate the infection). The sample titles of this study are shuffled in the database, so cell type and time point are left out; the donor was told from shared clones.

This clonotype appeared many times. The rearrangement links TRBV24-1 to TRBJ2-1; D unclear. V was shortened by 5 bases and J by 1 base, with 8 bases between the two germline ends. Germline values: CDR1 KGHDR, CDR2 SFDVKD. The CDR3 is made up of 14 amino acids. The CDR3 nucleotides are TGTGCCACCAGTGTCCGGGCTTCCTACAATGAGCAGTTCTTC. The encoded protein is CATSVRASYNEQFF.

The chain employs TRBV9 and TRBJ2-7; D may be TRBD2 (6 bases). The CDR3 runs to 16 residues. CDR1 and CDR2 from the germline V gene are SGDLS and YYNGEE. Trimming removed 0 bases at V and 1 base at J, with 14 bases between. The CDR3 bases are TGTGCCAGCAGCGTAGACGAACCTAGCGAGTCCTACGAGCAGTACTTC. This codes for CASSVDEPSESYEQYF. Combining the CDR3 with reference TRBV9 and TRBJ2-7 gives the whole variable domain DSGVTQTPKHLITATGQRVTLRCSPRSGDLSVYWYQQSLDQGLQFLIQYYNGEERAKGNILERFSAQQFPDLHSELNLSSLELGDSALYFCASSVDEPSESYEQYFGPGTRLTVT.

This clonotype came up a few times. The V and J genes are TRBV12-3 or TRBV12-4 and TRBJ2-2; a weak D match, TRBD2 (6 bases). The CDR3 totals 15 residues. Trimming removed 2 bases at V and 5 bases at J, with 12 bases between. CDR3 bases: TGTGCCAGCAGTTTATTGCGGGGAGTTACCGGGGAGCTGTTTTTT. Protein: CASSLLRGVTGELFF.

The rearrangement links TRBV12-3 or TRBV12-4 to TRBJ2-1; D is unclear. The CDR3 has 12 amino acids. The ends were cut back, 3 bases at V and 5 bases at J, with 5 bases in the middle. This CDR3 is CASSFLDNEQFF. The CDR3 nucleotides are TGTGCCAGCAGTTTCCTCGACAATGAGCAGTTCTTC.

Many counts were recorded for this clonotype. The chain recombines TRBV12-3 or TRBV12-4 with TRBJ2-7; D is unclear. The CDR3 contains 14 residues. Between the trimmed V and J ends, which lost 2 bases and 3 bases, there was a span of 11 bases. CDR3 amino acids: CASSLMGYGYEQYF. CDR3 bases: TGTGCCAGCAGTTTAATGGGATATGGCTACGAGCAGTACTTC.

The J gene is TRBJ2-2, the V gene TRBV30, with TRBD1 matching over 8 bases. The CDR3 covers 15 residues. V lost 2 bases, J lost 0 bases, and 2 bases stayed unmatched. The V gene's germline CDR1 is GTSNPN and CDR2 SVGIG (reference sequence). The CDR3 bases are TGTGCCTGGAGTCCGGGACAGGCGAACACCGGGGAGCTGTTTTTT. Its protein product is CAWSPGQANTGELFF.

This clonotype has a handful of counts. The genes are TRBV24-1 and TRBJ2-3, with D tentatively TRBD2 (5 bases). CDR1 and CDR2 from the germline V gene are KGHDR and SFDVKD. Trimming took 2 bases from V and 5 from J, leaving 13 bases between them. The CDR3 covers 15 residues. CDR3 coding DNA: TGTGCCACCAGTGATTCCGCGGCTAGCCTAGATACGCAGTATTTT. Translated, it gives CATSDSAASLDTQYF.

The chain joins TRBV6-2 or TRBV6-3 to TRBJ2-6; TRBD2 aligns across 13 bases. J lost 3 bases, V lost 4 bases, and 6 bases had no gene match. The CDR3 spans 18 residues. Germline loops: CDR1 MNHEY, CDR2 SVGEGT. The CDR3 DNA sequence: TGTGCCAGCAGTTTCAGACTAGCGGGAGGTCATGGGGCCAACGTCCTGACTTTC. This gives the protein CASSFRLAGGHGANVLTF.

This clonotype was counted a few times. The V and J genes are TRBV6-5 and TRBJ1-2; no firm D call. CDR3 length: 13 residues. Germline assignment: CDR1 MNHEY and CDR2 SVGAGI. V shed 0 bases and J shed 5 bases, with 7 bases lying between them. CDR3: CASSYSMGYGYTF. The CDR3 nucleotides read TGTGCCAGCAGTTACTCGATGGGTTATGGCTACACCTTC.

This clonotype occurred a few times. The chain recombines TRBV5-1 with TRBJ2-7; 9 bases map to TRBD2. CDR3 length: 17 amino acids. Germline V gene sequence: CDR1 SGHRS, CDR2 YFSETQ. V gave up 3 bases and J gave up 5 bases; unmatched junction bases: 15. In DNA form, the CDR3 reads TGCGCCAGCAGCTCCTTCGTCGCGGGAGGGCCTTCGAACGAGCAGTACTTC. This sequence encodes CASSSFVAGGPSNEQYF.

This clonotype has more than one count but fewer than ten. The CDR3 DNA reads as TGTGCCAGCAGCTTTAGGCAATCCGGGACAGGGGGGTTAGCTTTCTTT. Translating it yields CASSFRQSGTGGLAFF. The rearrangement uses TRBV7-9 and TRBJ1-1; 11 bases line up with TRBD1. CDR3 length equals 16 residues. Germline assignment: CDR1 SEHNR and CDR2 FQNEAQ (reference sequence). J gave up 10 bases and V 3 bases, and 13 bases lay outside the gene matches.

The chain recombines TRBV20-1 with TRBJ1-2, with D perhaps matching TRBD1 (5 bases). CDR3 length equals 14 residues. Trimming removed 2 bases at V and 1 base at J, with 11 bases between. The germline V gene encodes CDR1 DFQATT and CDR2 SNEGSKA (reference sequence). This CDR3 is CSARWAGLNYGYTF. The CDR3 nucleotides read TGCAGTGCTAGATGGGCGGGGCTTAACTATGGCTACACCTTC.

This clonotype was counted a few times. V usage is TRBV7-9 and J usage is TRBJ2-2, with D perhaps TRBD2 (5 bases). CDR1 is SEHNR, CDR2 FQNEAQ, per germline (reference sequence). The CDR3 loop spans 14 amino acids. V lost 2 bases and J lost 3, with 7 bases in between. The CDR3 DNA is TGTGCCAGCAGCTTATTCGGGGACACCGGGGAGCTGTTTTTT. The encoded protein is CASSLFGDTGELFF.

This clonotype was observed once. V gene TRBV4-1 combines with J gene TRBJ1-2; no clear D. Germline V gives CDR1 MGHRA, CDR2 YSYEKL. CDR3 length equals 13 residues. The V gene lost 1 base and the J gene lost 5 bases, with 8 bases spanning the gap. In DNA, the CDR3 is TGCGCCAGCAGCCAAGTGGCCAGTTATGGCTACACCTTC. Its protein product is CASSQVASYGYTF.

This clonotype has only a few counts. CDR3 amino acids: CASSLQPPDTQYF. DNA for the CDR3: TGTGCCAGCAGCTTACAACCCCCTGATACGCAGTATTTT. The genes are TRBV7-2 and TRBJ2-3; D unclear. The V end lost 2 bases, the J end lost 6 bases, and 9 bases lay between the germline ends. This CDR3 is built from 13 residues. Per germline, CDR1 SGHTA and CDR2 FQGNSA. The entire variable domain, with the rest obtained from reference TRBV7-2 and TRBJ2-3, is as follows: GAGVSQSPSNKVTEKGKDVELRCDPISGHTALYWYRQSLGQGLEFLIYFQGNSAPDKSGLPSDRFSAERTGGSVSTLTIQRTQQEDSAVYLCASSLQPPDTQYFGPGTRLTVL.